The present entry profiles one T cell receptor (beta chain) with its context. Its antigen is as yet unknown. The sample belongs to a study of cytomegalovirus exposure and HLA in healthy donors. Notes on the study in general: Among TCR beta chains, those listed as cytomegalovirus-associated numbered approximately 150. Per a later analysis, HLA-associated TCR beta chains showed more clonal expansion than other, equally common TCR beta chains. As a later analysis revealed, the rate of TCR association differed by HLA locus, with DRB1 most and HLA-C fewest. Three chains linked to CMV were shown in vitro to be specific for CMV antigens.

The CDR3 covers 18 residues. Unmatched junction bases numbered 10, after V lost 6 bases and J lost 0 bases. The germline V gene encodes CDR1 KGHSH and CDR2 LQKENI. In the PCR, 60 Vbeta and 13 Jbeta primers were used. Profiling relied on immunoSEQ multiplex PCR, and the TCRdb table lists in-frame clones only, not all of them. The sample holds about 270,000 clones; 65% to 85% are singletons and the top ten take approximately 2.5%. The gene calls are TRBV18 and TRBJ2-6; 8 bases are shared with TRBD1. What was sequenced was PBMCs. The TCR sequence derives from a female donor in good health and CMV-seronegative. CDR3 bases: TGTGCCAGCTCCCTATCAGGACAGGGATCCTCTGGGGCCAACGTCCTGACTTTC. Translation: CASSLSGQGSSGANVLTF.